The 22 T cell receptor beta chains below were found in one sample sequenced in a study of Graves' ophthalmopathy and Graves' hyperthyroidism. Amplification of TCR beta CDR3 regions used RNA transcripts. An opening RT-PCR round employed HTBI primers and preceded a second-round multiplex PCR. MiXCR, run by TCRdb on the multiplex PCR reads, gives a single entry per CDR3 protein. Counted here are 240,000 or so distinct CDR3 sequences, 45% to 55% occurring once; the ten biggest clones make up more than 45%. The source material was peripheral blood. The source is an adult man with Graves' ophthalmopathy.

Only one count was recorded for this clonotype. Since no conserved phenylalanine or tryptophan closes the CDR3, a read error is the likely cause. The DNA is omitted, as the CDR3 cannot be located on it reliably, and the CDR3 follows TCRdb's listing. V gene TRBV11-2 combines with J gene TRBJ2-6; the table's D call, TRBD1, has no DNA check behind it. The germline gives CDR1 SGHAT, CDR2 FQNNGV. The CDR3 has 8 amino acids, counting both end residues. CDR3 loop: CASSLGPG.

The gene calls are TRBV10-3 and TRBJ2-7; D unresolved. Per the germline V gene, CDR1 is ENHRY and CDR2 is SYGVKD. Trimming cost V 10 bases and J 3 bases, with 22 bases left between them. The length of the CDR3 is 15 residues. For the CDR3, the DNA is TGTGCCAGCAGCCAAGATGTCGGCCGCGACTACGAGCAGTACTTC. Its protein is CASSQDVGRDYEQYF.

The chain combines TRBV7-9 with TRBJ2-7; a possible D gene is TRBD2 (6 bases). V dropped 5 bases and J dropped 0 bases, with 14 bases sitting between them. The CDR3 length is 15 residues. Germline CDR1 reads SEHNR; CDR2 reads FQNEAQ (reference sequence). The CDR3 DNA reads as TGTGCCAGCAGCCTAAGAGGAGGGACCTCCTACGAGCAGTACTTC. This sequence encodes CASSLRGGTSYEQYF.

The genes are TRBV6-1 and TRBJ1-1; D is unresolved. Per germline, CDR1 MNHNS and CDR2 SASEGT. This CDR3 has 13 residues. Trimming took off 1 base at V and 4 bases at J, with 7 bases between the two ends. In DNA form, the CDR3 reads TGTGCCAGCAGTGAAGTTGAAATCACTGAAGCTTTCTTT. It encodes CASSEVEITEAFF.

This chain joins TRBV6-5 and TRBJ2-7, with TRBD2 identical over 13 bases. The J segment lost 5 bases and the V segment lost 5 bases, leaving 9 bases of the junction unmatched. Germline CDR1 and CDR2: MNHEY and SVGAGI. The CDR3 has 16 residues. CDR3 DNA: TGTGCCAGCAGTCAATCCGGACTAGCGGGAGTCCACGAGCAGTACTTC. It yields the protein CASSQSGLAGVHEQYF.

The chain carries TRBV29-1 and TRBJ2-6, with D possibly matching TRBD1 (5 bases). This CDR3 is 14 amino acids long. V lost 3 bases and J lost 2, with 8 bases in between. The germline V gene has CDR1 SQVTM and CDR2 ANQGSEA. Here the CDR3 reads CSVDETAGANVLTF. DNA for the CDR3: TGCAGCGTTGACGAGACAGCTGGGGCCAACGTCCTGACTTTC.

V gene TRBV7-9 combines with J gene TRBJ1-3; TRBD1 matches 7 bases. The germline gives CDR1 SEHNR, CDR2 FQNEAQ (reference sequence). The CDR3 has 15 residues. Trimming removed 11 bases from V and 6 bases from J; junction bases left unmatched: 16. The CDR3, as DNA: TGTGCCTGGAGCCTTACGACAGGGAGGATAAACACCATATATTTT. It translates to CAWSLTTGRINTIYF.

CDR3: CASSDGQGWETQYF. The CDR3 nucleotides read TGTGCCAGCAGCGACGGACAGGGCTGGGAGACCCAGTACTTC. The chain uses TRBV7-4 and TRBJ2-5, with 8 bases that match TRBD1. J gave up 5 bases and V 5 bases, and 7 bases lay outside the gene matches. The germline V gene has CDR1 SGHVT and CDR2 SQSDAQ. This CDR3 comprises 14 residues.

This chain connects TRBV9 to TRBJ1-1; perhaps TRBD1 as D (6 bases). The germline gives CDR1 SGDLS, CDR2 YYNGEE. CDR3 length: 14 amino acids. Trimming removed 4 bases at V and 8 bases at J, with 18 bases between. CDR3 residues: CASSYSSGGTEAFF. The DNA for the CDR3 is TGTGCCAGCAGCTACTCTAGCGGGGGCACAGAAGCTTTCTTT.

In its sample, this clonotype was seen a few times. This chain's CDR3 is CASSEGTSPYEQYF. CDR3 bases: TGTGCCAGCAGCGAGGGGACTTCTCCCTACGAGCAGTACTTC. V gene TRBV7-9 combines with J gene TRBJ2-7, with D possibly TRBD2 on 6 matching bases. The V end was cut by 5 bases, the J end by 2 bases, with 13 bases between. The CDR3 is made up of 14 amino acids. CDR1 is SEHNR, CDR2 FQNEAQ, per germline (reference sequence).

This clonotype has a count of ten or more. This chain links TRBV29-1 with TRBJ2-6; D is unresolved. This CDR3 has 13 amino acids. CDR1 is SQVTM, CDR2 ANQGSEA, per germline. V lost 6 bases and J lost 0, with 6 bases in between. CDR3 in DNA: TGCAGCGTACAGACCTCTGGGGCCAACGTCCTGACTTTC. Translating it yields CSVQTSGANVLTF.

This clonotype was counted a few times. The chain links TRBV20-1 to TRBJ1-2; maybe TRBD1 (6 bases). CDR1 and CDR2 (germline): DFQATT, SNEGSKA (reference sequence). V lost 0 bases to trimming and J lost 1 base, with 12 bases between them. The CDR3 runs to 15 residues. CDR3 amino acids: CSAREGGGRNYGYTF. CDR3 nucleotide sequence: TGCAGTGCTAGAGAGGGGGGCGGGCGTAACTATGGCTACACCTTC.

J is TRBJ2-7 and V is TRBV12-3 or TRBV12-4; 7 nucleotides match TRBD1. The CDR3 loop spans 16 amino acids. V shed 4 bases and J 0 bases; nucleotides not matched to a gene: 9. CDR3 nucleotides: TGTGCCAGCAGTTCCCCTCACGGGGACAGCTCCTACGAGCAGTACTTC. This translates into CASSSPHGDSSYEQYF.

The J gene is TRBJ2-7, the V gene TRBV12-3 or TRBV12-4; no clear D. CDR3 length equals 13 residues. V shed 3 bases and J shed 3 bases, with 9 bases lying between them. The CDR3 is CASSLTPLYEQYF. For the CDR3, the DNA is TGTGCCAGCAGTTTGACCCCACTCTACGAGCAGTACTTC.

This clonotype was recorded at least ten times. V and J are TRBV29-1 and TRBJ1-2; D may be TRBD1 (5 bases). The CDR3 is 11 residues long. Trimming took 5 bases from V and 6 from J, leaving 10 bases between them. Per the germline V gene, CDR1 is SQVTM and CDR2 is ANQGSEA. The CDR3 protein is CSVLGEDGYTF. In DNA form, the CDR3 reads TGCAGCGTTTTGGGGGAGGATGGCTACACCTTC.

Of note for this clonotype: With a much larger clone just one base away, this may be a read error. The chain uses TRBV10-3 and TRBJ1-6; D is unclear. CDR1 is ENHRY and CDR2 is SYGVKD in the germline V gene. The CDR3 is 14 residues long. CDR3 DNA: TGTGTCATCGCGGTTTCATTCGGAAGTTCACCCCTCCACTTT. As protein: CVIAVSFGSSPLHF.

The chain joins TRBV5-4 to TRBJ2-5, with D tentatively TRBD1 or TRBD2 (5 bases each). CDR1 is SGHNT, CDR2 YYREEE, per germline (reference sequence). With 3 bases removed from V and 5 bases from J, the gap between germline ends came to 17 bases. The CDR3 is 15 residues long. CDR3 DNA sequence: TGTGCCAGCAGCTCAGACGGGACCTCGGAGGAGACCCAGTACTTC. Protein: CASSSDGTSEETQYF. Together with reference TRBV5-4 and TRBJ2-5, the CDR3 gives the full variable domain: ETGVTQSPTHLIKTRGQQVTLRCSSQSGHNTVSWYQQALGQGPQFIFQYYREEENGRGNFPPRFSGLQFPNYSSELNVNALELDDSALYLCASSSDGTSEETQYFGPGTRLLVL.

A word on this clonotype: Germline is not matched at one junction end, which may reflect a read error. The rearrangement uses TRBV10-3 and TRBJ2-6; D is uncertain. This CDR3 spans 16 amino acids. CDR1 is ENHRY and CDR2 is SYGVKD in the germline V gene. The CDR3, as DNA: TGTGCCAGCAGTTACTCGACAAGGGATGGGGCCAACGTCCTGACTTTC. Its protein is CASSYSTRDGANVLTF.

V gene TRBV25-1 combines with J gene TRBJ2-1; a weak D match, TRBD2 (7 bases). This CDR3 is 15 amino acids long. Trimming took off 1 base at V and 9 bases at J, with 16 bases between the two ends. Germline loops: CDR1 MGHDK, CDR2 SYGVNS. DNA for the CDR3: TGTGCCAGCAGTGAATCGAGGGGGGGCCGCGGTGAGCAGTTCTTC. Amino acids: CASSESRGGRGEQFF.

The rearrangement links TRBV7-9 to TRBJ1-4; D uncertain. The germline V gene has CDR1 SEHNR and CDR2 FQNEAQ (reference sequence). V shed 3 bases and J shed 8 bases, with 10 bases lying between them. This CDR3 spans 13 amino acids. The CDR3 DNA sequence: TGTGCCAGCAGCTTTGGTGTGGGCGAAAAACTGTTTTTT. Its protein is CASSFGVGEKLFF.

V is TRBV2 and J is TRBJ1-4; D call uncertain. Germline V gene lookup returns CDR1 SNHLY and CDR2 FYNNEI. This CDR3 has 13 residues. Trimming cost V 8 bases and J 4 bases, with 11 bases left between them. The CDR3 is CASLGLFNEKLFF. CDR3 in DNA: TGTGCCAGCTTAGGACTGTTTAATGAAAAACTGTTTTTT.

The CDR3 DNA reads TGCAGTGCGGATCGGGGGTTGGCGGGGGGCGGTAATTCACCCCTCCACTTT. Amino acids: CSADRGLAGGGNSPLHF. The gene calls are TRBV20-1 and TRBJ1-6, with D tentatively TRBD1 (6 bases). The length of the CDR3 is 17 residues. V lost 6 bases to trimming and J lost 6 bases, with 24 bases between them. The germline CDR1 and CDR2 sequences are DFQATT and SNEGSKA (reference sequence).